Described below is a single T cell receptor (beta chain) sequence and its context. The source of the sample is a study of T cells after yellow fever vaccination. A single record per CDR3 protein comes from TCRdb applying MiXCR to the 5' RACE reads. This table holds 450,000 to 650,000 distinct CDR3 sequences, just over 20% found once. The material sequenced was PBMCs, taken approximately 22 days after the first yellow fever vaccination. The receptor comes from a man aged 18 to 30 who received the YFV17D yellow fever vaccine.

CDR3 residues: CSATTGTGGLAGYTF. DNA for the CDR3: TGCAGTGCTACTACCGGGACAGGGGGGCTCGCTGGCTACACCTTC. V usage is TRBV20-1 and J usage is TRBJ1-2, with 11 bases fitting TRBD1. The germline CDR1 and CDR2 sequences are DFQATT and SNEGSKA (reference sequence). V gave up 4 bases and J gave up 7 bases; unmatched junction bases: 11. This CDR3 is 15 amino acids long.